This T cell receptor (beta chain) was captured in a study of shared clonotypes between healthy human individuals. Study results and limitations: The authors sampled blood alone, and tissue repertoires likely differ. Relative to clonotypes present in all four donors, those not shared had lower generation probabilities.

Note on this clone: The target antigen is unknown.

Each sorted subset replicate got 200 ng genomic DNA, roughly 33,000 genomes. Clones were read by immunoSEQ multiplex PCR, and TCRdb kept only the in-frame ones, dropping some. The sample records millions of clones, approximately 90% being singletons. The sequence was obtained from a young man in good health. The sequenced sample consisted of naive CD4+ T cells sorted from blood. Subset: CD45RA+ positively selected.

For the CDR3, the DNA is TGTGCCAGCAGCTTAGGCAGGGGAGGCGAAAAACTGTTTTTT. It encodes CASSLGRGGEKLFF. V is TRBV11-2 and J is TRBJ1-4; D might be TRBD1 (6 bases). V was trimmed by 1 base and J by 8 bases, leaving 11 bases between them. Per the germline V gene, CDR1 is SGHAT and CDR2 is FQNNGV. CDR3 size: 14 residues.